A few counts support the clone carrying this T cell receptor (beta chain). The CDR3 is 11 amino acids. Germline CDR1 reads SGHNT; CDR2 reads YYREEE (reference sequence). This entry is derived from a study of beta chain features in type 1 diabetes. Of the isolated RNA, all was reverse transcribed, and so the sequenced material was expressed TCRB transcripts. Generated by immunoSEQ multiplex PCR, the TCRdb table keeps only in-frame clones and is missing some. The sample lists 400,000 to 500,000 clones, approximately 13% occurring once. This sequence was found in a man aged 30 to 45 in good health. The rearrangement links TRBV5-4 to TRBJ2-7, with D possibly matching TRBD1 (6 bases). The sample was naive CD4+ T cells from blood. The CDR3 spells CSVGASYEQYF. The DNA for the CDR3 is TGTTCTGTGGGGGCCTCCTACGAGCAGTACTTC.